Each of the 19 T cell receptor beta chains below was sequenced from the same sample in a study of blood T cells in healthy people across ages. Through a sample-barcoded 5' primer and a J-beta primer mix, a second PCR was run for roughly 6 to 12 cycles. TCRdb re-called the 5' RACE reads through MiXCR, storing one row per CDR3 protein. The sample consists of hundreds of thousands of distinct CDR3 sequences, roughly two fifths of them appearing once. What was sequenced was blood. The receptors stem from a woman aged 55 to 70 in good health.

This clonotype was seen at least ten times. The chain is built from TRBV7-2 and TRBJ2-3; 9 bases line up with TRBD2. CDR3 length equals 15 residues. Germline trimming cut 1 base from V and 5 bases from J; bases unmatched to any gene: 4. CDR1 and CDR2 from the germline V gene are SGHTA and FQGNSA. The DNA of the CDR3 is TGTGCCAGCAGCTTAGGCGGGGGGGCCGTAGATACGCAGTATTTT. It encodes CASSLGGGAVDTQYF.

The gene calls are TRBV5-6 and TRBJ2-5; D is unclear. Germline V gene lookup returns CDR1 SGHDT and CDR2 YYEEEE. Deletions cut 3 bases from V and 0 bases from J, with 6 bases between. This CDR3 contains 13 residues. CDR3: CASSYPNQETQYF. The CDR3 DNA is TGTGCCAGCAGCTACCCAAACCAAGAGACCCAGTACTTC. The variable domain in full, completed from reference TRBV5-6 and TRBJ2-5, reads DAGVTQSPTHLIKTRGQQVTLRCSPKSGHDTVSWYQQALGQGPQFIFQYYEEEERQRGNFPDRFSGHQFPNYSSELNVNALLLGDSALYLCASSYPNQETQYFGPGTRLLVL.

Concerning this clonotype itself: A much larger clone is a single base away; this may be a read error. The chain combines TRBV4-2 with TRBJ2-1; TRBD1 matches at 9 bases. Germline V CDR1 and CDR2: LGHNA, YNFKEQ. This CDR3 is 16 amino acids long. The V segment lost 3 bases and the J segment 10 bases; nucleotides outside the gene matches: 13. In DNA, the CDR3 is TGTGCCAGCAGCCAGGGCCGGGACAGGGTTGTTCACGAGCAGTTCTTC. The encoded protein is CASSQGRDRVVHEQFF.

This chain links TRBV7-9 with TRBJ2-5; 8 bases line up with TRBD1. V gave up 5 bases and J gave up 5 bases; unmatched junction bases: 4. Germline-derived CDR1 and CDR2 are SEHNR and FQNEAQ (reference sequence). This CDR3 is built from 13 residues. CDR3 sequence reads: CASSKTGVETQYF. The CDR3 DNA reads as TGTGCCAGCAGCAAGACAGGGGTGGAGACCCAGTACTTC. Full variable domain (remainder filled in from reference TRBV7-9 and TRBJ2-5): DTGVSQNPRHKITKRGQNVTFRCDPISEHNRLYWYRQTLGQGPEFLTYFQNEAQLEKSRLLSDRFSAERPKGSFSTLEIQRTEQGDSAMYLCASSKTGVETQYFGPGTRLLVL.

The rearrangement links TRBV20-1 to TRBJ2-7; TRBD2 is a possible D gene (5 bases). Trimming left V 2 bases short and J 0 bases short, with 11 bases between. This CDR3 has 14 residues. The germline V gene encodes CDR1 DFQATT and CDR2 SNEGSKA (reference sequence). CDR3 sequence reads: CSARSAESSYEQYF. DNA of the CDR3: TGCAGTGCTAGATCAGCGGAGAGCTCCTACGAGCAGTACTTC.

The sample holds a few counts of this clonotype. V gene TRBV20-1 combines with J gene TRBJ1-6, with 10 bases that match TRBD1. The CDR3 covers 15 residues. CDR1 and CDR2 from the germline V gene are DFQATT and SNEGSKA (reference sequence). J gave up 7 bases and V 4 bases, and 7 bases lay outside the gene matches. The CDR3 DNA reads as TGCAGTGCTACGGGACAGGGGATAAACAATTCACCCCTCCACTTT. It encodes CSATGQGINNSPLHF.

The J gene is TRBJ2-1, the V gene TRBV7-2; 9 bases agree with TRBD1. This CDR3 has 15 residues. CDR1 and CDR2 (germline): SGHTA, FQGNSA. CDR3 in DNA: TGTGCATCGTTCCGACCCGGGACAGGGTCTGATGAGCAGTTCTTC. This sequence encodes CASFRPGTGSDEQFF.

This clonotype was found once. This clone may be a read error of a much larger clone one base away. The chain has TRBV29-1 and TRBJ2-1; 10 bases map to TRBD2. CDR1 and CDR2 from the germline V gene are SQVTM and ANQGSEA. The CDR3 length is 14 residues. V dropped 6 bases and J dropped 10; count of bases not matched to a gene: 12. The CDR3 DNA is TGCAGCGTGTTACTAGCGGGGCCAAGCAAGGAGCAGTTCTTC. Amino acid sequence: CSVLLAGPSKEQFF.

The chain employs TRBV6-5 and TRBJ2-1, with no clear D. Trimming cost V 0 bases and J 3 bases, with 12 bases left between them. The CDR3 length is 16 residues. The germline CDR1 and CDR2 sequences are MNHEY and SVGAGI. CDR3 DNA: TGTGCCAGCAGTTACTCGTCTGGAGCAGACTACAATGAGCAGTTCTTC. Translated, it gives CASSYSSGADYNEQFF.

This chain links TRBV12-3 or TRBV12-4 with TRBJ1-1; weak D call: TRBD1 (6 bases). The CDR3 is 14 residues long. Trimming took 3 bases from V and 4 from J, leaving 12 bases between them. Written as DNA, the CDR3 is TGTGCCAGCAGTTTTGGGGGGGCTGGCACTGAAGCTTTCTTT. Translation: CASSFGGAGTEAFF.

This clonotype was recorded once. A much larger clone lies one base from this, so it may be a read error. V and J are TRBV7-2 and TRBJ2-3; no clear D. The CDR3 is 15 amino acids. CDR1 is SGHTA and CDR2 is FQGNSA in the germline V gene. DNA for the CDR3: TGTGCCAGCAGCTTATACGACTTCGGCACAGATATGCAGTATTTT. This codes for CASSLYDFGTDMQYF.

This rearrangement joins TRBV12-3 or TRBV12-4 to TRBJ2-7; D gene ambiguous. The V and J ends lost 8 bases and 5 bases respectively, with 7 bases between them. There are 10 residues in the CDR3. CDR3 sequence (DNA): TGTGCCAGCTTGGGGAACGAGCAGTACTTC. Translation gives CASLGNEQYF.

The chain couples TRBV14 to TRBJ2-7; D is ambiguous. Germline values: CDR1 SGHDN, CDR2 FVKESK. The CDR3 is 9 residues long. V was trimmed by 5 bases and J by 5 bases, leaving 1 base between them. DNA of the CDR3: TGTGCCAGCAGCGACGAGCAGTACTTC. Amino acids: CASSDEQYF.

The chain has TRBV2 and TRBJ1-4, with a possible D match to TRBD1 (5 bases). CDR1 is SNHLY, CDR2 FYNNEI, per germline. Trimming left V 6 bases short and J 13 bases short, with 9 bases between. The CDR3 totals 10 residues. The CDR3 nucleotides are TGTGCCAGCAGAGGCAGGGTACTGTTTTTT. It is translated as CASRGRVLFF. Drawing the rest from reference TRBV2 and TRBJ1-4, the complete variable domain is EPEVTQTPSHQVTQMGQEVILRCVPISNHLYFYWYRQILGQKVEFLVSFYNNEISEKSEIFDDQFSVERPDGSNFTLKIRSTKLEDSAMYFCASRGRVLFFGSGTQLSVL.

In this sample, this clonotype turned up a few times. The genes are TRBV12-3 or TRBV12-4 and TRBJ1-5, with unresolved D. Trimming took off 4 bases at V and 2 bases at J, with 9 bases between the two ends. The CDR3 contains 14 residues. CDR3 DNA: TGTGCCAGCAGTTGGGATCGAGGCAATCAGCCCCAGCATTTT. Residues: CASSWDRGNQPQHF.

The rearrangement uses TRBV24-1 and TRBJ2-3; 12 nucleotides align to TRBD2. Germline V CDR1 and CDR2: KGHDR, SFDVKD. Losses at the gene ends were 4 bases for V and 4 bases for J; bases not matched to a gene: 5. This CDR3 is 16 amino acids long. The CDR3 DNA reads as TGTGCCACCAGTGACGCTAGCGGGGGGGCCCCAGATACGCAGTATTTT. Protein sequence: CATSDASGGAPDTQYF.

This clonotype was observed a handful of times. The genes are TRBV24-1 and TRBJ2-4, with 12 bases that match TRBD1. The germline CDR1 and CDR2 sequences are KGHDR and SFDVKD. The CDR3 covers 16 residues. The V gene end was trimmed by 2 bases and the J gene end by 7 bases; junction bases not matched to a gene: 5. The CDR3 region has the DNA TGTGCCACCAGTGATTCCGGGACAGGGGGCGCGAACATTCAGTACTTC. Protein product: CATSDSGTGGANIQYF.

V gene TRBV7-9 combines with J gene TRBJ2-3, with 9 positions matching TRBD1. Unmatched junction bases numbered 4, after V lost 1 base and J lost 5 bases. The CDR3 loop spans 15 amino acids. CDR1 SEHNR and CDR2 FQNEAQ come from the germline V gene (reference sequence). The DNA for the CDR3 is TGTGCCAGCAGCTTAGTGCCGGGACAGGGAGATACGCAGTATTTT. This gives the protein CASSLVPGQGDTQYF.

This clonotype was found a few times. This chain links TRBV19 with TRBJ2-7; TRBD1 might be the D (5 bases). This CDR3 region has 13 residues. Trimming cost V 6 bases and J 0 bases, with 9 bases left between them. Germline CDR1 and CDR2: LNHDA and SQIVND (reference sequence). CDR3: CASRGVSSYEQYF. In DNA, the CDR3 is TGTGCCAGTAGAGGGGTCAGCTCCTACGAGCAGTACTTC.